The 22 T cell receptor beta chains in this list originate from one sample, sequenced in a study of beta chain features in type 1 diabetes. The sequenced template was cDNA made from the entire isolated RNA. Method: immunoSEQ multiplex PCR; TCRdb's copy keeps in-frame clones and lacks some. This table holds about half a million clones, 25% to 35% found once. Sequencing was performed on naive CD4+ T cells from blood. The receptors originated from a man younger than 30 in good health.

This chain uses TRBV30 with TRBJ1-2; a possible D gene is TRBD1 (5 bases). This CDR3 has 11 residues. CDR1 GTSNPN and CDR2 SVGIG come from the germline V gene (reference sequence). Trimming pared 5 bases from V and 5 bases from J, leaving 9 bases between. The CDR3 protein is CAWEDSYGYTF. The CDR3, as DNA: TGTGCCTGGGAAGACAGTTATGGCTACACCTTC.

This clone has a single count. The CDR3 DNA sequence: TGTGCCAGCAGTTACGGGGCGGGCTGGACAGATACGCAGTATTTT. Amino acids: CASSYGAGWTDTQYF. The chain employs TRBV6-5 and TRBJ2-3; D is tentatively TRBD1 or TRBD2 (5 bases each). The CDR3 covers 15 residues. Germline CDR1 MNHEY, CDR2 SVGAGI. V lost 2 bases and J lost 3, with 12 bases in between.

There are a few counts of this clone. The chain carries TRBV29-1 and TRBJ2-1; the D is unclear. V shed 5 bases and J shed 11 bases, with 10 bases lying between them. Germline-derived CDR1 and CDR2 are SQVTM and ANQGSEA. The CDR3 totals 10 residues. The CDR3 spells CSVWERKQFF. The CDR3 DNA follows: TGCAGCGTTTGGGAACGTAAGCAGTTCTTC.

The CDR3 reads CASSQSGQLNSGNTIYF. DNA for the CDR3: TGCGCCAGCAGTCAATCCGGACAGCTCAACTCTGGAAACACCATATATTTT. J is TRBJ1-3 and V is TRBV23-1, with TRBD1 as a possible D gene (6 bases). TRBV23-1 is given ORF status, its function remaining uncertain. CDR3 length: 17 amino acids. Trimming shortened V by 0 bases and J by 0 bases, and 12 bases separated the two germline ends.

This clone turned up a few times. The chain has TRBV11-2 and TRBJ2-1; 10 bases are shared with TRBD2. Germline values: CDR1 SGHAT, CDR2 FQNNGV. J lost 7 bases, V lost 4 bases, and 7 bases had no gene match. The CDR3 is 15 residues long. CDR3 DNA: TGTGCCAGCAGCTCCAAGCGGGAGGGCCTGAATGAGCAGTTCTTC. It specifies CASSSKREGLNEQFF.

This chain links TRBV7-2 with TRBJ2-7; D may be TRBD1 (6 bases). This CDR3 has 16 amino acids. V lost 0 bases, J lost 4 bases, and 16 bases lay in between. Germline V gene sequence: CDR1 SGHTA, CDR2 FQGNSA. The CDR3 protein is CASSLAPPGAIYEQYF. In DNA form, the CDR3 reads TGTGCCAGCAGCTTAGCGCCGCCAGGGGCGATTTACGAGCAGTACTTC.

The V gene is TRBV29-1, the J gene TRBJ1-2; D possibly corresponds to TRBD1 (5 bases). This CDR3 contains 13 residues. Trimming shortened V by 6 bases and J by 2 bases, and 13 bases separated the two germline ends. Germline loops: CDR1 SQVTM, CDR2 ANQGSEA. DNA of the CDR3: TGCAGCGTGAACCGGGACGGGAACTATGGCTACACCTTC. Translating gives CSVNRDGNYGYTF. Filled out from reference TRBV29-1 and TRBJ1-2, the complete variable domain reads SAVISQKPSRDICQRGTSLTIQCQVDSQVTMMFWYRQQPGQSLTLIATANQGSEATYESGFVIDKFPISRPNLTFSTLTVSNMSPEDSSIYLCSVNRDGNYGYTFGSGTRLTVV.

The rearrangement uses TRBV14 and TRBJ2-2; 10 bases map to TRBD2. V was clipped by 1 base and J by 8 bases; unmatched bases: 7. The CDR3 contains 16 residues. Germline V gene data show CDR1 as SGHDN and CDR2 as FVKESK. CDR3 sequence (DNA): TGTGCCAGCAGCCAAGTACTAGCGGGACTGCAGGGGGAGCTGTTTTTT. Translation gives CASSQVLAGLQGELFF.

The gene calls are TRBV14 and TRBJ2-1; D perhaps matches TRBD1 (6 bases). The germline V and J ends were trimmed by 4 bases and 10 bases, with 17 bases remaining between them. In germline, CDR1 is SGHDN, CDR2 FVKESK. The CDR3 is 14 residues long. CDR3 DNA sequence: TGTGCCAGCAGCCCAACCGGCAGGGGCGGGGAGCAGTTCTTC. Residues: CASSPTGRGGEQFF.

The rearrangement joins TRBV6-6 to TRBJ1-5, with 12 bases that match TRBD1. After removal of 6 bases from V and 7 bases from J, the junction contained 4 bases not matched to a gene. Per the germline V gene, CDR1 is MNHNY and CDR2 is SVGAGI (reference sequence). This CDR3 is built from 14 residues. The CDR3 nucleotides read TGTGCCAGCAGGACCGGGACAGGGGGCCAGCCCCAGCATTTT. Its translation is CASRTGTGGQPQHF.

V gene TRBV6-1 combines with J gene TRBJ2-3; no reliable D call. The germline V gene encodes CDR1 MNHNS and CDR2 SASEGT. With 6 bases removed from V and 2 bases from J, the gap between germline ends came to 9 bases. The CDR3 has 13 amino acids. CDR3 coding DNA: TGTGCCAGCAGCATGTTAGTCACAGATACGCAGTATTTT. Amino acids: CASSMLVTDTQYF.

This clone occurred a few times. The V gene is TRBV20-1, the J gene TRBJ1-2, with no clear D. In germline, CDR1 is DFQATT, CDR2 SNEGSKA (reference sequence). The CDR3 sequence is 11 residues long. The V and J ends lost 3 bases and 4 bases respectively, with 6 bases between them. CDR3 bases: TGCAGTGCTAGCGGTCTCTATGGCTACACCTTC. As protein: CSASGLYGYTF.

The chain links TRBV10-3 to TRBJ2-7; 10 positions agree with TRBD2. J was trimmed by 4 bases and V by 10 bases; bases with no gene match: 13. Germline assignment: CDR1 ENHRY and CDR2 SYGVKD. This CDR3 comprises 15 residues. This CDR3 is CATLNTLAGVYEQYF. Written as DNA, the CDR3 is TGTGCCACTCTGAACACGCTAGCGGGAGTGTACGAGCAGTACTTC.

The CDR3 loop is CASSESGGFSYNEQFF. The CDR3 coding sequence is TGTGCCAGCAGTGAATCCGGCGGTTTCTCCTACAATGAGCAGTTCTTC. V gene TRBV25-1 combines with J gene TRBJ2-1, with unresolved D. The CDR3 consists of 16 residues. Germline CDR1 and CDR2: MGHDK and SYGVNS. V was cut by 1 base and J by 0 bases, with 10 bases left in between.

The chain uses TRBV28 and TRBJ2-7; a possible D gene is TRBD2 (5 bases). Looked up from germline, CDR1 is MDHEN and CDR2 is SYDVKM. V gave up 5 bases and J gave up 0 bases, with 8 bases separating them. This CDR3 comprises 13 residues. The CDR3 nucleotides read TGTGCCAGCAGTCCCGGGGTCTCCTACGAGCAGTACTTC. This encodes CASSPGVSYEQYF. The variable domain in full, completed from reference TRBV28 and TRBJ2-7, reads DVKVTQSSRYLVKRTGEKVFLECVQDMDHENMFWYRQDPGLGLRLIYFSYDVKMKEKGDIPEGYSVSREKKERFSLILESASTNQTSMYLCASSPGVSYEQYFGPGTRLTVT.

The chain has TRBV7-9 and TRBJ2-1; D not certain. This CDR3 is 12 amino acids long. Looked up from germline, CDR1 is SEHNR and CDR2 is FQNEAQ (reference sequence). The V and J ends lost 6 bases and 3 bases respectively, with 6 bases between them. CDR3 protein: CASSRDYNEQFF. CDR3 bases: TGTGCCAGCAGTAGGGACTACAATGAGCAGTTCTTC.

The CDR3, as DNA: TGTGCCAGTGGCCGTTCTAATGAGCAGTTCTTC. This gives the protein CASGRSNEQFF. The rearrangement uses TRBV11-2 and TRBJ2-1; D is uncertain. Between the trimmed V and J ends, which lost 9 bases and 7 bases, there was a span of 10 bases. The CDR3 has 11 amino acids. Germline V CDR1 and CDR2: SGHAT, FQNNGV.

The rearrangement joins TRBV30 to TRBJ2-7; D call uncertain. CDR3 length: 10 amino acids. Germline CDR1 reads GTSNPN; CDR2 reads SVGIG (reference sequence). Trimming pared 5 bases from V and 2 bases from J, leaving 4 bases between. DNA for the CDR3: TGTGCCTGGGGGCCCTACGAGCAGTACTTC. This gives the protein CAWGPYEQYF.

The V and J genes are TRBV28 and TRBJ2-3; 9 nucleotides align to TRBD2. Germline-derived CDR1 and CDR2 are MDHEN and SYDVKM. The CDR3 runs to 15 residues. The J segment lost 3 bases and the V segment lost 6 bases, leaving 7 bases of the junction unmatched. The CDR3 here is CASSLSGSGTDTQYF. The CDR3 DNA reads as TGTGCCAGCAGCCTTAGCGGGAGTGGGACAGATACGCAGTATTTT.

This clone was picked up a small number of times. The rearrangement joins TRBV25-1 to TRBJ2-7; D perhaps matches TRBD1 (5 bases). CDR1 and CDR2 from the germline V gene are MGHDK and SYGVNS. The CDR3 length is 11 residues. The V end lost 6 bases, the J end lost 5 bases, and 8 bases lay between the germline ends. The CDR3 DNA sequence: TGTGCCAGCAGCCAGGGAAACGAGCAGTACTTC. Translated, it gives CASSQGNEQYF.

The chain employs TRBV15 and TRBJ2-7; weak D call: TRBD1 (5 bases). V lost 3 bases and J lost 2, with 14 bases in between. CDR3 length: 15 residues. Germline CDR1 and CDR2: LNHNV and YYDKDF (reference sequence). The CDR3 sequence: CATSSGLRGTYEQYF. Written as DNA, the CDR3 is TGTGCCACCAGCAGTGGCTTAAGGGGAACCTACGAGCAGTACTTC.

The V and J genes are TRBV30 and TRBJ2-3, with TRBD2 matching over 9 bases. Per germline, CDR1 GTSNPN and CDR2 SVGIG (reference sequence). The CDR3 is 15 residues long. V shed 0 bases, J shed 4 bases, and the junction held 5 bases outside the gene matches. The CDR3 reads CAWSVGSGSSDTQYF. CDR3 nucleotides: TGTGCCTGGAGTGTAGGTAGCGGGAGTTCAGATACGCAGTATTTT.